Presented here are 7 T cell receptor beta chains from one specimen sequenced in a study of T cells in Graves' hyperthyroidism and ophthalmopathy. TCR beta CDR3 region amplification was performed from RNA transcripts. A set of HTBI primers served as the primers for a first-round RT-PCR of the TCR CDR3. TCRdb re-called the multiplex PCR reads with MiXCR, one entry per CDR3 protein. The sample lists 700,000 or so distinct CDR3 sequences, 13% to 15% seen once, with around 12% in the top ten. Sequenced: blood. The source is a woman between 45 and 65 years old with Graves' ophthalmopathy.

This clonotype was counted a few times. The rearrangement links TRBV28 to TRBJ1-1, with a tentative D call TRBD1 (6 bases). The CDR3 is 14 amino acids. Germline V gene sequence: CDR1 MDHEN, CDR2 SYDVKM. With 6 bases removed from V and 2 bases from J, the gap between germline ends came to 13 bases. The CDR3 is CASSSGTYNTEAFF. CDR3 DNA: TGTGCCAGCAGCTCCGGGACATATAACACTGAAGCTTTCTTT.

The V call is TRBV29-1, the J call TRBJ2-3; 14 bases are shared with TRBD2. This CDR3 has 17 residues. Per germline, CDR1 SQVTM and CDR2 ANQGSEA. Trimming removed 4 bases from V and 5 bases from J; junction bases left unmatched: 11. The CDR3 DNA is TGCAGCGTTGGGCCGGGACTAGCGGGAGTGGGTGAAGATACGCAGTATTTT. It is translated as CSVGPGLAGVGEDTQYF.

The genes are TRBV10-3 and TRBJ1-1; 7 bases are a match to TRBD1. The CDR3 totals 15 residues. V lost 6 bases, J lost 4 bases, and 11 bases stayed unmatched. The germline V gene has CDR1 ENHRY and CDR2 SYGVKD. The CDR3 bases are TGTGCCATCAGCCAGGGGGGCCGCCCGGGCACTGAAGCTTTCTTT. The encoded protein is CAISQGGRPGTEAFF.

This clonotype has ten or more counts. The rearrangement joins TRBV27 to TRBJ2-1; 7 bases fit TRBD2. Germline V gene sequence: CDR1 MNHEY, CDR2 SMNVEV (reference sequence). The CDR3 is made up of 15 amino acids. V dropped 5 bases and J dropped 3; count of bases not matched to a gene: 7. As DNA, the CDR3 is TGTGCCAGCAGTCCAACGGCGGGAGTCTACAATGAGCAGTTCTTC. It encodes CASSPTAGVYNEQFF.

This clonotype was counted many times. The chain is built from TRBV28 and TRBJ2-6, with 7 bases fitting TRBD1. Looked up from germline, CDR1 is MDHEN and CDR2 is SYDVKM. CDR3 length equals 15 residues. The V segment lost 7 bases and the J segment 4 bases; nucleotides outside the gene matches: 7. The CDR3 DNA follows: TGTGCCAGCACTTCCGACAGGGCCGGGGCCAACGTCCTGACTTTC. Encoded protein: CASTSDRAGANVLTF.

The table lists this clonotype with a few counts. The V and J genes are TRBV4-2 and TRBJ2-5, with no clear D. V gave up 3 bases and J gave up 4 bases, with 9 bases separating them. This CDR3 has 13 residues. In germline, CDR1 is LGHNA, CDR2 YNFKEQ. In nucleotides, the CDR3 is TGTGCCAGCAGCCAGAGCTGGGCAGAGACCCAGTACTTC. Protein product: CASSQSWAETQYF.

In this sample, this clonotype turned up many times. The chain couples TRBV11-1 to TRBJ2-2; 7 bases line up with TRBD1. CDR3 length: 14 residues. Germline-derived CDR1 and CDR2 are SGHAT and FQDESV (reference sequence). V shed 5 bases and J 6 bases; nucleotides not matched to a gene: 6. The CDR3 protein is CASSRITGAGELFF. DNA of the CDR3: TGTGCCAGCAGCAGAATCACAGGGGCCGGGGAGCTGTTTTTT.